The present entry profiles one TCR beta chain with its context. This clone's antigen is unknown. It has no much larger one-base neighbor in the sample; base qualities were not kept. CDR3 length: 18 amino acids, cysteine to phenylalanine. Only the CDR3 DNA stays, 54 bases, in frame from base 1. Relative to germline, V is 0 bases shorter and J is 1 base shorter, with 16 bases between their ends. CDR1 and CDR2 were assigned from the germline V gene as MGHRA and YSYEKL. This sample's time point label indicates: baseline before oral tofacitinib. Peripheral blood and lesional scalp punch biopsies were obtained from patients with alopecia areata. PBMCs were isolated by density centrifugation and stained for CD3, CD4 and CD8, and CD4+ and CD8+ T cells were sorted on a FACSAria. These data originate in a study of CD8+ T cells in alopecia areata (dated by TCRdb to between 2018 and 2020). With regard to the full study: The treated patients, all with moderate-to-severe alopecia areata, were enrolled in an open-label pilot trial of oral tofacitinib given at 5 to 10 mg twice daily. High-throughput TCRbeta sequencing was used to examine T cell clonal expansion in alopecia areata in both the C3H/HeJ mouse model and human patients. TCRbeta CDR3 regions were amplified by immunoSEQ multiplex PCR with 35 Vbeta forward and 13 Jbeta reverse primers. The RNA source kit depended on sample type: the PAXgene miRNA kit for fixed scalp, the miRNeasy kit for PBMCs, and the RNeasy kit for mouse skin. On the human side, TCRbeta sequencing was run on scalp tissue and on sorted CD4+ and CD8+ peripheral blood T cells from healthy controls and from alopecia areata patients with either patchy or totalis/universalis disease. Patients stayed on tofacitinib for 6 to 18 months and then had 6 months of follow-up off drug so that delayed response and recurrence could be assessed. Scalp clonality was compared across normal scalp (n=4), patchy alopecia areata scalp (n=8), and alopecia totalis/universalis scalp (n=8). Biopsies were taken from tofacitinib-treated patients at baseline and again at 4 and 24 weeks into treatment, and several of those patients also had a later scalp biopsy.

Libraries were made using the immunoSEQ multiplex PCR assay. RNA was extracted from all samples and reverse transcribed into cDNA as template for TCR sequencing. SuperScript III was used for first-strand cDNA synthesis, primed with a 2:1 mix of oligo-dT and random hexamers. A synthetic immune receptor repertoire was used to gauge amplification bias, and whatever bias remained was removed computationally. Per the authors' processing: Raw reads were preprocessed for error removal, and CDR3 was defined according to IMGT conventions as running from the conserved cysteine to phenylalanine. Clonality was calculated as 1 minus Shannon entropy normalized by log2 of the number of productive unique TCRs. Scalp TCRbeta sequences were cross-referenced with sorted blood CD4 and CD8 repertoires so that the CD4 or CD8 identity of scalp clones could be inferred. Drawn from immuneACCESS, this table holds only the in-frame rearrangements with V and J called that TCRdb kept. Clones are partly lost; checked studies trace under half to an unresolved V gene and leave the rest unexplained. The V and J calls and the clone size are those of that table, but D and trimming were determined from the DNA. This sample holds fewer than 250,000 clones; approximately 52% were observed only once. The ten largest clonotypes hold 0.45% of the sample.

The paper as a whole reports these results and caveats: Unlike mouse skin, where gammadelta T cells dominate, normal human skin contains resident alphabeta T cells that get sequenced too, which complicates analysis of the scalp TCR repertoire. Shared TCR sequences between patients were less evident than in mice, which may be partly attributable to HLA diversity in the patient population. Compared with normal scalp, lesional scalp had higher clonality and more expanded CD8+ clones, particularly in alopecia totalis/universalis, a pattern that suggests antigenic drive.

This chain joins TRBV4-1 to TRBJ2-1, with no confidently assigned D gene. The receptor comes from a human donor with alopecia areata. Material: CD4+ T cells sorted from blood, obtained at week 0. The encoded CDR3 is CASSQDHALVISYNEQFF. The nucleotide sequence is given as TGCGCCAGCAGCCAAGATCACGCCCTAGTGATATCCTACAATGAGCAGTTCTTC.